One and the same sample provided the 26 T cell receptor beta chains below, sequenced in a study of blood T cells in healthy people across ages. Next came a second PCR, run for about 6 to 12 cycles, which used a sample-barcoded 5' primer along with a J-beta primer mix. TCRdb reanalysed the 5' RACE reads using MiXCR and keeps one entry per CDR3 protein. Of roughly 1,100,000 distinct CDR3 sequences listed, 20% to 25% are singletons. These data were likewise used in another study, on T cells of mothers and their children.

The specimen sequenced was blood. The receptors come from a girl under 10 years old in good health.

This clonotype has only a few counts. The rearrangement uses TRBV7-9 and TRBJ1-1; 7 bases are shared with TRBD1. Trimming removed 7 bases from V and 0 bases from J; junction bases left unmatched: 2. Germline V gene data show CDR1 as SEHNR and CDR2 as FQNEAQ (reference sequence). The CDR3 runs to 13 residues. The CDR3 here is CASMGQLNTEAFF. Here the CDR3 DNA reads TGTGCCAGCATGGGACAGTTGAACACTGAAGCTTTCTTT.

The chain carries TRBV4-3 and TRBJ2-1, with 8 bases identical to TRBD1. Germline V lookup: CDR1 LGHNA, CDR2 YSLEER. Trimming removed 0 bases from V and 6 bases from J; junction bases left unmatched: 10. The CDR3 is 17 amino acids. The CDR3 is CASSQDQTGAMGNEQFF. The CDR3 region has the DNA TGCGCCAGCAGCCAAGATCAGACAGGGGCCATGGGCAATGAGCAGTTCTTC.

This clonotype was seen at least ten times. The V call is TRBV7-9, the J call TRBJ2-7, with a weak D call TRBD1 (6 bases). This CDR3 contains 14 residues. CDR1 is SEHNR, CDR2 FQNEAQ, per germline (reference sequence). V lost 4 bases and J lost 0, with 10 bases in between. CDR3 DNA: TGTGCCAGCAGCTCCAGGGGTTCCTCCTACGAGCAGTACTTC. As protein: CASSSRGSSYEQYF.

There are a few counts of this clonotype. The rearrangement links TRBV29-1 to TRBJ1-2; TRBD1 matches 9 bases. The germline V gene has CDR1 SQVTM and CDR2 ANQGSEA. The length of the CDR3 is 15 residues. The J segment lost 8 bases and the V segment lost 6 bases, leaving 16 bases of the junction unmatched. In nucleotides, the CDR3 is TGCAGCGTGGAGCCGGGACAGGGAAGAATGGGGGGCTACACCTTC. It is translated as CSVEPGQGRMGGYTF.

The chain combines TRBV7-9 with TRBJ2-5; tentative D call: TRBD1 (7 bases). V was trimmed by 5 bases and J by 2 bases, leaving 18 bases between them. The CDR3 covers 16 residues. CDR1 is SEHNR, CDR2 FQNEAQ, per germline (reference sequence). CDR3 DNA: TGTGCCAGCAGCAGACTAGGACAGGACTTACAAGAGACCCAGTACTTC. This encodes CASSRLGQDLQETQYF.

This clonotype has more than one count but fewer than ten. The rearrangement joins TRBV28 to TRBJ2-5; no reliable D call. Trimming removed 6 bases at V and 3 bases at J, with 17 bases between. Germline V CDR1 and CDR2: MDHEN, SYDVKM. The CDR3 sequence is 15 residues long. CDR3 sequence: CASSPSRGWEETQYF. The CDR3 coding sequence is TGTGCCAGCAGCCCCTCGAGAGGTTGGGAAGAGACCCAGTACTTC. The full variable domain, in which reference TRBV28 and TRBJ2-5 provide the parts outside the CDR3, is DVKVTQSSRYLVKRTGEKVFLECVQDMDHENMFWYRQDPGLGLRLIYFSYDVKMKEKGDIPEGYSVSREKKERFSLILESASTNQTSMYLCASSPSRGWEETQYFGPGTRLLVL.

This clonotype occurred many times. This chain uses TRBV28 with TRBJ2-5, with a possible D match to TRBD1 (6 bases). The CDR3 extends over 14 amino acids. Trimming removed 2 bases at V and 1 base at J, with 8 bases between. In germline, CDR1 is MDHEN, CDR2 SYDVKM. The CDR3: CASSLGQLQETQYF. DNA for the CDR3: TGTGCCAGCAGTTTAGGACAGCTCCAAGAGACCCAGTACTTC.

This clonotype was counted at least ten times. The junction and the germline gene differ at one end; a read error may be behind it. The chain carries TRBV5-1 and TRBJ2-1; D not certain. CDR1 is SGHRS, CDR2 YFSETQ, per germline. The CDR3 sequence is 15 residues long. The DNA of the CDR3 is TGTGCCAGCAGTTTAGAGGCTAGTGGGTACAATGAGCAGTTCTTC. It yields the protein CASSLEASGYNEQFF.

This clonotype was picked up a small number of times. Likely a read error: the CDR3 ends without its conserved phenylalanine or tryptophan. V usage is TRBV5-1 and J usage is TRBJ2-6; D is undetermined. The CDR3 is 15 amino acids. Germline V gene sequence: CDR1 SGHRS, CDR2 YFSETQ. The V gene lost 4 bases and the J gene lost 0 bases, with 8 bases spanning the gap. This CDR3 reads CASSPPSSGANVLTL. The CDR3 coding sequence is TGCGCCAGCAGCCCGCCCTCCTCTGGGGCCAACGTCCTGACTCTC.

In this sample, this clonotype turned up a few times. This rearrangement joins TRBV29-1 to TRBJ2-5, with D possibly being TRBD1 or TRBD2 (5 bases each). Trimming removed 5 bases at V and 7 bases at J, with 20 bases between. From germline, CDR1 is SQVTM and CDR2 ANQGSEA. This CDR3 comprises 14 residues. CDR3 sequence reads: CSVSLPEGIVTQYF. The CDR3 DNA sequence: TGCAGCGTTTCATTGCCTGAGGGGATTGTGACCCAGTACTTC.

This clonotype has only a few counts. CDR3 nucleotide sequence: TGTGCCAGCAGTGAACTGGGGACAGGGAACAGTCAGCCCCAGCATTTT. This gives the protein CASSELGTGNSQPQHF. The chain joins TRBV2 to TRBJ1-5; 9 nucleotides agree with TRBD1. The CDR3 length is 16 residues. With V trimmed by 2 bases and J by 6 bases, 8 bases remained unmatched. The germline V gene encodes CDR1 SNHLY and CDR2 FYNNEI.

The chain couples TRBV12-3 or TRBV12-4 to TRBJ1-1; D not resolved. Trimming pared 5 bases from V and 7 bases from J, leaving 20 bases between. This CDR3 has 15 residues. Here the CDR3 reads CASSTVWLTPSEAFF. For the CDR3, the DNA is TGTGCCAGCAGTACCGTATGGCTAACCCCGAGTGAAGCTTTCTTT.

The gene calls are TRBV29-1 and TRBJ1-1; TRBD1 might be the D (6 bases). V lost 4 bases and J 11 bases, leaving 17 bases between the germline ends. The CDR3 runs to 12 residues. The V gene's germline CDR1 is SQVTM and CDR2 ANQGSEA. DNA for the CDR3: TGCAGCGTTGTGGATTCGAGGGGGGGGGCTTTCTTT. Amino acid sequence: CSVVDSRGGAFF.

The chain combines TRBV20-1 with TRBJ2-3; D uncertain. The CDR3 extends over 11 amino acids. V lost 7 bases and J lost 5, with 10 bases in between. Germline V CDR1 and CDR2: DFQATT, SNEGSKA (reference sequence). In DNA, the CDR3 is TGCAGTGTCCCCACCTTAGATACGCAGTATTTT. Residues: CSVPTLDTQYF.

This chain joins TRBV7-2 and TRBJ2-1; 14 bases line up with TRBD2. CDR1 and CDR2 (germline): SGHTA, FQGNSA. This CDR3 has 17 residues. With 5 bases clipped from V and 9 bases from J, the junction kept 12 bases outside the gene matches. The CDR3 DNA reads TGTGCCAGCAGCCGGCGCACTGGACTAGCGGGGGGCGGTGAGCAGTTCTTC. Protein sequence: CASSRRTGLAGGGEQFF.

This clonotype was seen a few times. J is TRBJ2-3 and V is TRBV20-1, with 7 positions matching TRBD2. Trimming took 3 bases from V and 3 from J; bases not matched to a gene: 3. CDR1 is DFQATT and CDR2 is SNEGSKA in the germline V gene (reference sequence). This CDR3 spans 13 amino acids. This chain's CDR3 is CSASGRLTDTQYF. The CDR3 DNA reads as TGCAGTGCTAGCGGGAGGCTAACAGATACGCAGTATTTT.

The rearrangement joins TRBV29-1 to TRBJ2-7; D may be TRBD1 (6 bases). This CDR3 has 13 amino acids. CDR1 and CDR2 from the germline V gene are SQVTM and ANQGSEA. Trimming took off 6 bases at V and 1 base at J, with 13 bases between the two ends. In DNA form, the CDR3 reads TGCAGCGTCCGGGACACCGAATCCTACGAGCAGTACTTC. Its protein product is CSVRDTESYEQYF.

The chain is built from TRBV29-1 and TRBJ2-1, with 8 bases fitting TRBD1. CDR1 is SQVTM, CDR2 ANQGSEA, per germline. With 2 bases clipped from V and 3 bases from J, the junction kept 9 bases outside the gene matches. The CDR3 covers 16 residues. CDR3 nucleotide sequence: TGCAGCGTTGAATCGCAACCAGGGGGCAACTACAATGAGCAGTTCTTC. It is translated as CSVESQPGGNYNEQFF.

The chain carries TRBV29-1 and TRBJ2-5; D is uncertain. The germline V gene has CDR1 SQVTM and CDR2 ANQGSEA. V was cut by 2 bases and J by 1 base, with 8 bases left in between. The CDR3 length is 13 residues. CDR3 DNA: TGCAGCGTTGAATCAGGACCCCAAGAGACCCAGTACTTC. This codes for CSVESGPQETQYF.

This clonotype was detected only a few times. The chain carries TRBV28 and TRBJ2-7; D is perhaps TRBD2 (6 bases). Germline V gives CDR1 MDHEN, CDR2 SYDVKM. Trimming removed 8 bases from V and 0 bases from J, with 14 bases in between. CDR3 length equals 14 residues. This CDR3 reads CASSWEVNSYEQYF. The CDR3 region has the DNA TGTGCCAGCTCCTGGGAGGTTAACTCCTACGAGCAGTACTTC. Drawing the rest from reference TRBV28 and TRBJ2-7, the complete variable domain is DVKVTQSSRYLVKRTGEKVFLECVQDMDHENMFWYRQDPGLGLRLIYFSYDVKMKEKGDIPEGYSVSREKKERFSLILESASTNQTSMYLCASSWEVNSYEQYFGPGTRLTVT.

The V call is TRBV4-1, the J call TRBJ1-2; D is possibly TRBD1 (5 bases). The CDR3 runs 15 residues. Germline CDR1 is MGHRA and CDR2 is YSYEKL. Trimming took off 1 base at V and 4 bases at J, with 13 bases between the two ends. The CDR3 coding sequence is TGCGCCAGCAGCCAAGCCAGGGAGCTTGGCTATGGCTACACCTTC. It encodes CASSQARELGYGYTF.

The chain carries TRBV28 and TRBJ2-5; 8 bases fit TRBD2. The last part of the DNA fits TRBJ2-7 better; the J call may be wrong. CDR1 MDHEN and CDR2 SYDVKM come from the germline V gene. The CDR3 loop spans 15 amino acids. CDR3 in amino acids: CASLGGGRGEYEQYF. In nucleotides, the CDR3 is TGTGCCAGCCTGGGGGGAGGGCGGGGGGAATACGAGCAGTACTTC.

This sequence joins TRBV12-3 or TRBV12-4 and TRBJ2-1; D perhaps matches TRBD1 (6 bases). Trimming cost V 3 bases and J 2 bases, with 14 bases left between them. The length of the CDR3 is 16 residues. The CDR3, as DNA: TGTGCCAGCAGTTTTCACTCACGGACAGCCTACAATGAGCAGTTCTTC. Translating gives CASSFHSRTAYNEQFF.

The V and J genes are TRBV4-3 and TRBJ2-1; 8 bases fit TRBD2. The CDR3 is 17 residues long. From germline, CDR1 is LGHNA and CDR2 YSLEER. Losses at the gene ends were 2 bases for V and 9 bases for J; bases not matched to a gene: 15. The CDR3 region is CASSQPVAGGQRVEQFF. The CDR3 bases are TGCGCCAGCAGCCAACCAGTGGCGGGGGGCCAGCGAGTTGAGCAGTTCTTC.

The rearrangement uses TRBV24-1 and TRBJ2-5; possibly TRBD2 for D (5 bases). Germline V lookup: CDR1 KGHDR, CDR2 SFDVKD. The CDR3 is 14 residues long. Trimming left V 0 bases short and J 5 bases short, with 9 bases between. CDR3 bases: TGTGCCACCAGTGATTTGATTGGCGGGGAGACCCAGTACTTC. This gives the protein CATSDLIGGETQYF.

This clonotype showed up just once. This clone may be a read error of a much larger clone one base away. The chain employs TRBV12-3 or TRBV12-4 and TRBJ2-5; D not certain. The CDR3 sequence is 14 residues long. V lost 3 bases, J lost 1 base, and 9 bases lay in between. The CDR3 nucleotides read TGTGCCAGCAGTTTGGTGGAAATCCAAGAGACCCAGTACTTC. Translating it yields CASSLVEIQETQYF.